The 16 T cell receptor beta chains below all came from one sample that was sequenced in a study of OX40 agonist ivuxolimab in advanced cancers. Clones were sequenced by immunoSEQ multiplex PCR, and TCRdb holds only the in-frame ones, with some missing. The sample lists tens of thousands of clones; 75% to 95% were seen once. The input for sequencing was CD4+ or CD8+ T cells sorted from blood, taken in a trial of the OX40 agonist ivuxolimab. The origin of the receptors is an adult with an advanced solid tumor such as melanoma, head and neck, liver or kidney cancer.

J is TRBJ2-1 and V is TRBV19; D might be TRBD1 or TRBD2, each matching 5 bases. The CDR3 contains 14 residues. The germline CDR1 and CDR2 sequences are LNHDA and SQIVND (reference sequence). V lost 7 bases, J lost 5 bases, and 15 bases lay in between. CDR3 nucleotides: TGTGCCAGTAAGGAGAGAGGGGACCACAATGAGCAGTTCTTC. Protein: CASKERGDHNEQFF.

This clone showed up just once. The chain uses TRBV11-2 and TRBJ2-1; 7 bases match TRBD2. V shed 0 bases and J 7 bases; nucleotides not matched to a gene: 9. The CDR3 totals 16 residues. Germline V gene data show CDR1 as SGHAT and CDR2 as FQNNGV. CDR3 sequence: CASSLDHGGGRNEQFF. The CDR3 DNA sequence: TGTGCCAGCAGCTTAGATCACGGGGGAGGGAGAAATGAGCAGTTCTTC.

The chain combines TRBV18 with TRBJ1-3, with a weak D call TRBD1 (5 bases). Between the trimmed V and J ends, which lost 0 bases and 3 bases, there was a span of 9 bases. The CDR3 is made up of 15 amino acids. Germline CDR1 reads KGHSH; CDR2 reads LQKENI. The CDR3 DNA reads as TGTGCCAGCTCACCACCGGCAGGGTTTGGAAACACCATATATTTT. This codes for CASSPPAGFGNTIYF.

The rearrangement links TRBV5-1 to TRBJ2-5; D remains unclear. The germline V gene has CDR1 SGHRS and CDR2 YFSETQ. CDR3 length equals 12 residues. Trimming left V 4 bases short and J 2 bases short, with 6 bases between. The CDR3 nucleotides read TGCGCCAGCAGCCCTGATCAAGAGACCCAGTACTTC. Its translation: CASSPDQETQYF.

The genes are TRBV7-2 and TRBJ2-3; 13 bases align to TRBD2. Germline assignment: CDR1 SGHTA and CDR2 FQGNSA. V was clipped by 5 bases and J by 4 bases; unmatched bases: 9. The CDR3 length is 17 residues. In nucleotides, the CDR3 is TGTGCCAGCAGCATTCGGACTAGCGGGAGTATGGCAGATACGCAGTATTTT. Translated: CASSIRTSGSMADTQYF.

This chain's CDR3 is CASTLEGMNTEAFF. The CDR3 DNA follows: TGTGCCAGCACCTTAGAAGGCATGAACACTGAAGCTTTCTTT. The gene calls are TRBV5-5 and TRBJ1-1; unclear D gene. V was pared by 6 bases and J by 0 bases, with 12 bases between. CDR1 and CDR2 from the germline V gene are SGHKS and YYEKEE (reference sequence). CDR3 length: 14 residues.

The V call is TRBV6-4, the J call TRBJ1-5; unclear D gene. The germline V gene has CDR1 MRHNA and CDR2 SNTAGT. The CDR3 runs to 14 residues. V lost 11 bases and J lost 4, with 18 bases in between. CDR3 residues: CAGSYHGVNQPQHF. The CDR3 nucleotides are TGTGCCGGTAGTTATCACGGAGTAAATCAGCCCCAGCATTTT.

The chain recombines TRBV6-8 with TRBJ2-1; 12 bases fit TRBD2. With 6 bases clipped from V and 3 bases from J, the junction kept 3 bases outside the gene matches. The CDR3 has 15 amino acids. Germline-derived CDR1 and CDR2 are MNHGY and SAAAGT. The CDR3 loop reads CASSELAGGYNEQFF. The CDR3 DNA follows: TGTGCCAGCAGCGAACTAGCGGGGGGCTACAATGAGCAGTTCTTC.

About this clone: Within the sample, other DNA sequences also encode this same CDR3. This rearrangement joins TRBV4-1 to TRBJ1-1; 10 nucleotides agree with TRBD1. The length of the CDR3 is 16 residues. In germline, CDR1 is MGHRA, CDR2 YSYEKL. Losses at the gene ends were 0 bases for V and 4 bases for J; bases not matched to a gene: 5. The CDR3 nucleotides are TGCGCCAGCAGCCAAGATCTGGACAGGGGGAGCACTGAAGCTTTCTTT. This sequence encodes CASSQDLDRGSTEAFF.

The rearrangement joins TRBV6-1 to TRBJ2-2; 8 nucleotides match TRBD2. This CDR3 is built from 15 residues. CDR1 is MNHNS and CDR2 is SASEGT in the germline V gene. V lost 5 bases to trimming and J lost 2 bases; unmatched junction nucleotides: 4. The CDR3 sequence: CASSISGVNTGELFF. In DNA form, the CDR3 reads TGTGCCAGCAGTATTAGCGGGGTTAACACCGGGGAGCTGTTTTTT.

The rearrangement uses TRBV7-2 and TRBJ2-7; D unresolved. Looked up from germline, CDR1 is SGHTA and CDR2 is FQGNSA. Trimming removed 3 bases from V and 7 bases from J, with 22 bases in between. The CDR3 length is 16 residues. CDR3 DNA sequence: TGTGCCAGCAGCTTCCCGGCAGGAACCTCTGGTCGAGAGCAGTACTTC. As protein: CASSFPAGTSGREQYF.

The V call is TRBV12-2, the J call TRBJ2-3; no check of the table's D call, TRBD2, against the DNA was made. TRBV12-2 is a recognized pseudogene. The length of the CDR3 is 15 residues. CDR3 residues: CASRLMVCSVTTQYF. CDR3 DNA sequence: TGTGCAAGTCGCTTAATGGTTTGTAGCGTAACCACGCAGTATTTT.

The J gene is TRBJ1-1, the V gene TRBV19; possibly TRBD1 for D (5 bases). V gave up 10 bases and J gave up 5 bases, with 17 bases separating them. The CDR3 has 13 residues. The germline gives CDR1 LNHDA, CDR2 SQIVND (reference sequence). CDR3 in amino acids: CAIAGAGRTEAFF. CDR3 sequence (DNA): TGTGCCATTGCGGGCGCAGGGCGAACTGAAGCTTTCTTT.

The chain couples TRBV6-1 to TRBJ2-1; 9 bases line up with TRBD2. Germline loops: CDR1 MNHNS, CDR2 SASEGT. The V segment lost 4 bases and the J segment 7 bases; nucleotides outside the gene matches: 5. The CDR3 runs to 14 residues. The CDR3, as DNA: TGTGCCAGCAGTGGGCGGGAGGGGAAAAATGAGCAGTTCTTC. Its translation: CASSGREGKNEQFF.

The chain links TRBV4-3 to TRBJ2-7; possibly TRBD1 for D (6 bases). This CDR3 region has 15 residues. CDR1 is LGHNA, CDR2 YSLEER, per germline. V was pared by 0 bases and J by 2 bases, with 11 bases between. This chain's CDR3 is CASSQDQGFAYEQYF. The CDR3 nucleotides read TGCGCCAGCAGCCAAGATCAGGGGTTTGCCTACGAGCAGTACTTC.

The chain carries TRBV5-1 and TRBJ2-1, with a weak D call TRBD1 (6 bases). Germline V gene lookup returns CDR1 SGHRS and CDR2 YFSETQ. CDR3 length: 12 amino acids. V was cut by 5 bases and J by 9 bases, with 12 bases left in between. Written as DNA, the CDR3 is TGCGCCAGCAGTTGGGGGCGTGGTGAGCAGTTCTTC. Its translation: CASSWGRGEQFF.